A selection of T cell receptor beta chains follows, all from one sample in a study of shared clonotypes between healthy human individuals. Method: immunoSEQ multiplex PCR; TCRdb's copy keeps in-frame clones and lacks some. Of about 490,000 clones in the sample, 76% were seen once. Material: PBMCs. The receptors come from a middle-aged woman in good health. Some clones in this sample may be carry-over from other donors' samples. Each CDR3 is given with its conserved first and last residue. A D gene is named only where the DNA matches it firmly. A clone size is listed for some rows: how often the clone was seen (once, few, many), or a class if it is expanded.

>TRBV11-2|TRBJ2-2|TRBD2|NA
CASSLGLAGGRAGELFF
TGTGCCAGCAGCCTCGGACTAGCGGGAGGGAGGGCCGGGGAGCTGTTTTTT
>TRBV30|TRBJ2-7|NA|NA
CAWSVRSPEQYF
TGTGCCTGGAGTGTTCGTAGCCCTGAGCAGTACTTC
>TRBV6-5|TRBJ1-1|TRBD1|many
CASGLTGTTEAFF
TGTGCCAGCGGATTGACAGGGACCACTGAAGCTTTCTTT
>TRBV29-1|TRBJ2-1|NA|NA
CSASHNEQFF
TGCAGCGCTTCGCACAATGAGCAGTTCTTC
>TRBV7-3|TRBJ2-1|TRBD1|NA
CASSTGTDNEQFF
TGTGCCAGCAGCACCGGGACAGACAATGAGCAGTTCTTC
>TRBV6-1|TRBJ1-2|TRBD1|NA
CATDRGVRGYTF
TGTGCCACCGACAGGGGAGTAAGAGGCTACACCTTC
>TRBV5-1|TRBJ2-1|TRBD2|few
CASSLAGTSGSWDEQFF
TGCGCCAGCAGCTTGGCCGGTACTAGCGGGAGTTGGGATGAGCAGTTCTTC
>TRBV5-5|TRBJ1-4|NA|NA
CASSPGGGDGKLFF
TGTGCCAGCAGCCCGGGAGGGGGTGATGGAAAACTGTTTTTT
>TRBV11-2|TRBJ1-2|NA|NA
CASSFGGDYSGYTF
TGTGCCAGCAGCTTTGGAGGCGACTATAGTGGCTACACCTTC
>TRBV7-2|TRBJ2-6|NA|NA
CASSIIGTPLSGANVLTF
TGTGCCAGCAGCATTATCGGGACGCCCCTCTCTGGGGCCAACGTCCTGACTTTC
>TRBV4-1|TRBJ2-7|NA|NA
CASSQDPTGKYYEQYF
TGCGCCAGCAGCCAAGATCCCACAGGGAAGTACTACGAGCAGTACTTC
>TRBV27|TRBJ2-7|NA|NA
CASTTFSRPSYEQYF
TGTGCCAGCACCACTTTTAGCCGGCCTTCCTACGAGCAGTACTTC
>TRBV5-5|TRBJ2-7|TRBD2|few
CASSYPSGRAQYF
TGTGCCAGCAGCTATCCTAGCGGGAGGGCCCAGTACTTC
>TRBV5-4|TRBJ1-1|NA|NA
CASSPDQATEAFF
TGTGCCAGCAGCCCGGATCAGGCTACTGAAGCTTTCTTT
>TRBV5-4|TRBJ1-1|NA|NA
CASSLGGGLMNTEAFF
TGTGCCAGCAGCTTAGGGGGAGGGCTTATGAACACTGAAGCTTTCTTT
>TRBV7-9|TRBJ2-5|NA|NA
CASSRPVGVWETQYF
TGTGCCAGCAGCCGTCCGGTCGGAGTGTGGGAGACCCAGTACTTC
>TRBV11-3|TRBJ2-1|NA|NA
CASSLSRDEQFF
TGTGCCAGCAGCTTGAGTCGGGATGAGCAGTTCTTC
>TRBV30|TRBJ2-2|TRBD2|NA
CAWRELAGDFGELFF
TGTGCCTGGAGGGAACTAGCGGGAGATTTCGGGGAGCTGTTTTTT
>TRBV7-7|TRBJ1-5|NA|NA
CASSVGPNQPQHF
TGTGCCAGCAGCGTGGGACCAAATCAGCCCCAGCATTTT
>TRBV5-1|TRBJ1-1|NA|NA
CASSLVSGLLNTEAFF
TGCGCCAGCAGCTTGGTTTCGGGACTCCTGAACACTGAAGCTTTCTTT
>TRBV2|TRBJ2-1|NA|NA
CASSDSPTVRGQFF
TGTGCCAGCAGTGACAGCCCGACAGTCCGCGGGCAGTTCTTC
>TRBV5-3|TRBJ1-5|NA|NA
CARSLVSVNQPQHF
TGTGCCAGAAGCTTGGTGTCGGTAAATCAGCCCCAGCATTTT
>TRBV7-2|TRBJ1-2|NA|NA
CASSFGTDIYTF
TGTGCCAGCAGCTTCGGGACGGATATTTACACCTTC
>TRBV7-9|TRBJ2-2|TRBD2|NA
CASRGDRGAGELFF
TGTGCCAGCAGAGGAGACCGGGGGGCCGGGGAGCTGTTTTTT
>TRBV6-6|TRBJ1-5|NA|few
CASSRGGIGNQPQHF
TGTGCCAGCAGTCGCGGGGGCATCGGCAATCAGCCCCAGCATTTT
>TRBV5-1|TRBJ1-1|NA|NA
CASSRGVNTEAFF
TGCGCCAGCAGCCGGGGAGTTAACACTGAAGCTTTCTTT
>TRBV5-8|TRBJ1-2|TRBD1|many
CASSPWTGADGYTF
TGTGCCAGCAGCCCGTGGACAGGGGCGGATGGCTACACCTTC
>TRBV5-4|TRBJ2-1|TRBD1|few
CASSFYRGLSGNNEQFF
TGTGCCAGCAGCTTCTACAGGGGGCTGAGCGGAAACAATGAGCAGTTCTTC
>TRBV4-3|TRBJ2-1|NA|NA
CASSQESGQEQFF
TGCGCCAGCAGCCAGGAAAGCGGCCAGGAGCAGTTCTTC
>TRBV30|TRBJ2-1|NA|NA
CAWSVMGSLNEQFF
TGTGCCTGGAGTGTTATGGGTAGTCTCAATGAGCAGTTCTTC
>TRBV2|TRBJ2-3|TRBD2|NA
CASRASGSSDTQYF
TGTGCCAGCAGAGCTAGCGGGAGTTCAGATACGCAGTATTTT
>TRBV28|TRBJ1-1|NA|NA
CASSPLAGTEAFF
TGTGCCAGCAGTCCCCTAGCGGGCACTGAAGCTTTCTTT
>TRBV5-4|TRBJ2-1|NA|NA
CASSSAGEQFF
TGTGCCAGCAGCTCAGCGGGTGAGCAGTTCTTC
>TRBV9|TRBJ2-7|TRBD1|once
CASSVGGQGSYEQYF
TGTGCCAGCAGCGTAGGTGGACAGGGGTCCTACGAGCAGTACTTC
>TRBV18|TRBJ1-1|NA|NA
CASSPRRDTFEAFF
TGTGCCAGCTCGCCGAGACGGGATACCTTCGAAGCTTTCTTT
>TRBV27|TRBJ1-2|NA|NA
CASSLSWQFGTDGYTF
TGTGCCAGCAGTTTATCGTGGCAGTTCGGCACTGATGGCTACACCTTC
>TRBV28|TRBJ2-1|TRBD2|NA
CASSGRPDEQFF
TGTGCCAGCAGCGGGAGGCCCGATGAGCAGTTCTTC
>TRBV14|TRBJ2-7|TRBD2|NA
CASSRGLAGVAYEQYF
TGTGCCAGCAGCCGGGGACTAGCGGGAGTGGCCTACGAGCAGTACTTC
>TRBV6-6|TRBJ1-1|NA|few
CASSIQPNTEAFF
TGTGCCAGCAGTATTCAGCCGAACACTGAAGCTTTCTTT
>TRBV7-3|TRBJ2-1|TRBD2|once
CASSLTRTSGGEQFF
TGTGCCAGCAGCTTAACCCGGACTAGCGGGGGTGAGCAGTTCTTC
>TRBV18|TRBJ2-7|TRBD2|NA
CASSPRGLAGGNTYEQYF
TGTGCCAGCTCACCACGTGGGCTAGCGGGAGGGAACACCTACGAGCAGTACTTC
>TRBV2|TRBJ1-1|NA|NA
CASTPDRNTEAFF
TGTGCCAGCACGCCGGACAGGAACACTGAAGCTTTCTTT
>TRBV7-3|TRBJ2-2|NA|many
CASRGPGAPAGELFF
TGTGCCAGCAGGGGACCGGGAGCCCCCGCCGGGGAGCTGTTTTTT
>TRBV27|TRBJ2-2|TRBD2|NA
CASSNSGRELFF
TGTGCCAGCAGTAATAGCGGGAGGGAGCTGTTTTTT
>TRBV9|TRBJ2-5|NA|NA
CASSVNQQETQYF
TGTGCCAGCAGCGTCAACCAACAAGAGACCCAGTACTTC
>TRBV29-1|TRBJ2-7|NA|few
CSFLKSGSVEQYF
TGCAGCTTTCTGAAATCAGGGAGCGTCGAGCAGTACTTC
>TRBV9|TRBJ1-1|NA|many
CASSVVDLGGNTEAFF
TGTGCCAGCAGCGTAGTGGACTTAGGGGGGAACACTGAAGCTTTCTTT